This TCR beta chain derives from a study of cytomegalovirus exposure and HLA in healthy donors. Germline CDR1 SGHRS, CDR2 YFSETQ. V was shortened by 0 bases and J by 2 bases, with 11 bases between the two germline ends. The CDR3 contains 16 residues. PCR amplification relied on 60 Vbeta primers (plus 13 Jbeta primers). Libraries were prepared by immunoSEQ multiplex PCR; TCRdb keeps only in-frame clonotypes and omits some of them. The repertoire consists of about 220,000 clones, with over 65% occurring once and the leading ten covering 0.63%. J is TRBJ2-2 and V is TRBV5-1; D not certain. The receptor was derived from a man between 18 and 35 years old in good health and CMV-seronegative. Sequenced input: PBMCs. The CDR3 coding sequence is TGCGCCAGCAGCTTGGATCTATCCACTAACACCGGGGAGCTGTTTTTT. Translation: CASSLDLSTNTGELFF.